The 11 T cell receptor beta chains given below trace back to one sample, sequenced in a study of T-cell reconstitution after alpha-beta-depleted transplantation in children. Unique molecular identifiers were used in preparing the TCRbeta library. TCRdb recomputed calls from the PCR reads with MiXCR, one row per CDR3 protein. The sample includes some 450,000 distinct CDR3 sequences, around two fifths of them seen just once. Here the sequenced sample was PBMCs, taken before TCRalphabeta/CD19-depleted stem cell transplant. The receptors originated from a girl aged 2-10 years with aplastic anemia, due to receive a stem cell transplant.

This clonotype was detected a few times. J is TRBJ1-1 and V is TRBV5-1, with no clear D. This CDR3 contains 13 residues. Trimming pared 0 bases from V and 0 bases from J, leaving 3 bases between. Germline values: CDR1 SGHRS, CDR2 YFSETQ. CDR3 amino acids: CASSLDLNTEAFF. In nucleotides, the CDR3 is TGCGCCAGCAGCTTGGACCTGAACACTGAAGCTTTCTTT.

The chain employs TRBV6-1 and TRBJ2-5; D might be TRBD1 or TRBD2, each matching 5 bases. CDR1 and CDR2 (germline): MNHNS, SASEGT. The CDR3 loop spans 15 amino acids. Trimming took 6 bases from V and 2 from J, leaving 16 bases between them. The CDR3 loop reads CASSPEGLAQETQYF. The CDR3 region has the DNA TGTGCCAGCAGCCCAGAGGGGCTAGCACAAGAGACCCAGTACTTC.

The V call is TRBV7-3, the J call TRBJ2-1, with D possibly being TRBD2 (5 bases). The CDR3 has 14 amino acids. Trimming removed 2 bases from V and 6 bases from J, with 11 bases in between. Per germline, CDR1 SGHTA and CDR2 FQGTGA. For the CDR3, the DNA is TGTGCCAGCAGCTTATCGGGGTTTTCCAATGAGCAGTTCTTC. Translating gives CASSLSGFSNEQFF.

This chain uses TRBV29-1 with TRBJ2-7; the match to TRBD1 covers 8 bases. Germline V CDR1 and CDR2: SQVTM, ANQGSEA. The CDR3 extends over 13 amino acids. V shed 5 bases, J shed 3 bases, and the junction held 6 bases outside the gene matches. The CDR3 spells CSVQTGADYEQYF. CDR3 DNA: TGCAGCGTTCAGACAGGGGCAGACTACGAGCAGTACTTC.

This clonotype was found a few times. V is TRBV20-1 and J is TRBJ2-5; 12 bases match TRBD2. Germline V gene sequence: CDR1 DFQATT, CDR2 SNEGSKA (reference sequence). This CDR3 is 16 amino acids long. V was pared by 3 bases and J by 5 bases, with 10 bases of the junction left unmatched. As DNA, the CDR3 is TGCAGTGCTAGGGCAGCTAGCGGGAGGGCCGGGGAGACCCAGTACTTC. This translates into CSARAASGRAGETQYF.

The chain carries TRBV28 and TRBJ2-7, with D perhaps TRBD2 (7 bases). This CDR3 region has 14 residues. Trimming shortened V by 2 bases and J by 4 bases, and 12 bases separated the two germline ends. CDR1 MDHEN and CDR2 SYDVKM come from the germline V gene. The chain's CDR3 is CASSLRGAVYEQYF. CDR3 DNA: TGTGCCAGCAGTTTACGGGGGGCGGTTTACGAGCAGTACTTC.

This clonotype came up many times. This chain connects TRBV6-1 to TRBJ1-2; possibly TRBD1 for D (6 bases). This CDR3 has 15 residues. Germline V gives CDR1 MNHNS, CDR2 SASEGT. V was shortened by 6 bases and J by 0 bases, with 14 bases between the two germline ends. The CDR3: CASSHRTEANYGYTF. CDR3 nucleotides: TGTGCCAGCAGCCACAGGACAGAAGCTAACTATGGCTACACCTTC.

The rearrangement joins TRBV20-1 to TRBJ2-7; D might be TRBD2 (7 bases). The CDR3 has 13 residues. The V end lost 6 bases, the J end lost 5 bases, and 17 bases lay between the germline ends. In germline, CDR1 is DFQATT, CDR2 SNEGSKA (reference sequence). The CDR3 region is CSAEGGAANEQYF. The CDR3 DNA reads TGCAGTGCAGAGGGGGGGGCTGCTAACGAGCAGTACTTC.

This chain joins TRBV30 and TRBJ2-4; D is ambiguous. This CDR3 region has 13 residues. Germline V gives CDR1 GTSNPN, CDR2 SVGIG (reference sequence). V shed 1 base and J shed 6 bases, with 10 bases lying between them. The DNA of the CDR3 is TGTGCCTGGAGTGGGGTTTCGGGAAACATTCAGTACTTC. It codes for CAWSGVSGNIQYF.

This sequence joins TRBV18 and TRBJ1-5; D is undetermined. Trimming took 4 bases from V and 4 from J, leaving 11 bases between them. The CDR3 length is 14 residues. In germline, CDR1 is KGHSH, CDR2 LQKENI. In nucleotides, the CDR3 is TGTGCCAGCTCACTCTACCGGCTTAATCAGCCCCAGCATTTT. This gives the protein CASSLYRLNQPQHF.

The count of this clonotype is one. DNA for the CDR3: TGTGCCAGCAGCTTAGAAGGGTCCCCCAATGAGCAGTTCTTC. Protein: CASSLEGSPNEQFF. J is TRBJ2-1 and V is TRBV7-3, with D hard to call. The CDR3 covers 14 residues. Germline V gives CDR1 SGHTA, CDR2 FQGTGA. Trimming shortened V by 2 bases and J by 6 bases, and 11 bases separated the two germline ends.